This TCR beta chain was found in a study of neurological immune-mediated disorders. The CDR3 has 18 amino acids. The germline V and J ends were trimmed by 0 bases and 0 bases, with 18 bases remaining between them. Germline lookup yields CDR1 DFQATT and CDR2 SNEGSKA (reference sequence). Ten or more counts support this clonotype. 5'RACE with 10-nucleotide random UMIs generated the cDNA. Over 170 million TCR-beta sequences from 15-18 subjects were obtained in each sequencing run. MiXCR, run by TCRdb on the 5' RACE reads, gives a single entry per CDR3 protein. This table has more than 50,000 distinct CDR3 sequences, 10% to 12% appearing once.

Sequenced input: PBMCs. The sequence was obtained from a man aged 55 to 70 in good health. The gene calls are TRBV20-1 and TRBJ1-5; D is perhaps TRBD1 (6 bases). The CDR3 bases are TGCAGTGCTAGAGATCGGGGGACACCCAGGTATAGCAATCAGCCCCAGCATTTT. Amino acids: CSARDRGTPRYSNQPQHF.